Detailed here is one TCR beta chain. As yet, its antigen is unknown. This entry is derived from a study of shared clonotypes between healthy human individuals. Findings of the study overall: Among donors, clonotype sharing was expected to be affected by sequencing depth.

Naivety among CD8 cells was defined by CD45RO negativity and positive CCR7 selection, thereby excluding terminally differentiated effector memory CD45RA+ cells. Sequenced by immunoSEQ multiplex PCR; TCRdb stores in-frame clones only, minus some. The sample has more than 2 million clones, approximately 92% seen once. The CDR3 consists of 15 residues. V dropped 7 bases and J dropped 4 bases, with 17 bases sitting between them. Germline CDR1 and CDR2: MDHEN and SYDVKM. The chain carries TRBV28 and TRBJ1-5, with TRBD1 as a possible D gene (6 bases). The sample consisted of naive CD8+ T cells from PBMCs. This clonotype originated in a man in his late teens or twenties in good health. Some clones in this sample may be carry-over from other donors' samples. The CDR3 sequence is CASTFGGGGNQPQHF. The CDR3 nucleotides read TGTGCCAGCACTTTCGGGGGCGGGGGAAATCAGCCCCAGCATTTT.